This passage covers 18 T cell receptor beta chains from one sample sequenced in a study of T cell responses to AZD1222 COVID-19 vaccine. Data came from immunoSEQ multiplex PCR; TCRdb stores just in-frame clones and leaves some out. In the table there are some 130,000 clones, 65% to 90% of which are singletons. Here the sequenced sample was peripheral blood, taken 28 days after the second dose of the MenACWY control vaccine. The source is an adult who received the MenACWY meningococcal vaccine as a control.

Only one count was recorded for this clone. The J gene is TRBJ2-5, the V gene TRBV5-4, with 7 bases lining up with TRBD1. The germline V gene encodes CDR1 SGHNT and CDR2 YYREEE (reference sequence). The CDR3 length is 15 residues. Germline trimming cut 1 base from V and 5 bases from J; bases unmatched to any gene: 8. The CDR3 DNA sequence: TGTGCCAGCAGCTTGAGAGGGGGCCTCAGGGAGACCCAGTACTTC. Its translation: CASSLRGGLRETQYF.

The V call is TRBV7-3, the J call TRBJ2-3; TRBD1 agrees at 7 bases. The V gene end was trimmed by 4 bases and the J gene end by 5 bases; junction bases not matched to a gene: 9. The CDR3 consists of 15 residues. CDR1 and CDR2 (germline): SGHTA, FQGTGA. CDR3 region: CASSSRDSVVDTQYF. The CDR3 bases are TGTGCCAGCAGCTCTCGGGACAGTGTGGTAGATACGCAGTATTTT.

This chain joins TRBV7-9 and TRBJ1-5, with D tentatively TRBD1 (6 bases). Germline-derived CDR1 and CDR2 are SEHNR and FQNEAQ (reference sequence). V lost 5 bases, J lost 10 bases, and 15 bases lay in between. CDR3 length equals 13 residues. CDR3 region: CASSLEGGIPQHF. CDR3 nucleotides: TGTGCCAGCAGCCTGGAGGGGGGCATCCCCCAGCATTTT.

The rearrangement uses TRBV3-1 (or the pseudogene TRBV3-2) and TRBJ2-7, with a weak D call TRBD1 (6 bases). The V and J ends lost 0 bases and 6 bases respectively, with 12 bases between them. The CDR3 runs 14 residues. Germline CDR1 LGHDT, CDR2 YNNKEL (reference sequence). CDR3 nucleotide sequence: TGTGCCAGCAGCCAAGAAGTTAGAGGGGGCGAGCAGTACTTC. Translated, it gives CASSQEVRGGEQYF.

This clone occurred a few times. The chain employs TRBV3-1 (or the pseudogene TRBV3-2) and TRBJ2-1, with 14 nucleotides matching TRBD2. V was clipped by 4 bases and J by 7 bases; unmatched bases: 12. CDR1 is LGHDT, CDR2 YNNKEL, per germline (reference sequence). The CDR3 has 18 amino acids. CDR3 loop: CASSPANPTSGGANEQFF. The CDR3 region has the DNA TGTGCCAGCAGCCCCGCAAACCCGACTAGCGGGGGGGCGAATGAGCAGTTCTTC.

The rearrangement joins TRBV7-9 to TRBJ1-2; weak D call: TRBD1 (6 bases). The length of the CDR3 is 12 residues. Germline CDR1 reads SEHNR; CDR2 reads FQNEAQ (reference sequence). The ends were cut back, 4 bases at V and 10 bases at J, with 13 bases in the middle. The CDR3 DNA is TGTGCCAGCAGCTCATACAGGGTTGACTACACCTTC. This encodes CASSSYRVDYTF.

In this sample, this clone is medium-sized. The rearrangement links TRBV4-3 to TRBJ1-1; 9 bases agree with TRBD1. J lost 1 base, V lost 7 bases, and 7 bases had no gene match. This CDR3 is 15 amino acids long. CDR1 is LGHNA and CDR2 is YSLEER in the germline V gene. CDR3 bases: TGCGCCAGCATGGGGGACAGGGCGGGGAACACTGAAGCTTTCTTT. It specifies CASMGDRAGNTEAFF.

J is TRBJ1-4 and V is TRBV5-3, with D possibly matching TRBD1 (5 bases). TRBV5-3 is an ORF; its function is uncertain. This CDR3 has 18 amino acids. Deletions cut 1 base from V and 8 bases from J, with 24 bases between. The CDR3 sequence: CARSLRRGIVQGREKLFF. The CDR3, as DNA: TGTGCCAGAAGCTTGAGACGCGGAATAGTCCAGGGAAGAGAAAAACTGTTTTTT.

The chain recombines TRBV20-1 with TRBJ2-3, with D perhaps TRBD2 (5 bases). The length of the CDR3 is 11 residues. The V end lost 5 bases, the J end lost 6 bases, and 9 bases lay between the germline ends. Germline-derived CDR1 and CDR2 are DFQATT and SNEGSKA (reference sequence). Here the CDR3 reads CSAGRGDTQYF. DNA of the CDR3: TGCAGTGCTGGTCGGGGTGATACGCAGTATTTT.

This chain connects TRBV7-2 to TRBJ1-2; D ambiguous. CDR3 size: 17 residues. V dropped 0 bases and J dropped 0 bases, with 14 bases sitting between them. Germline V gene data show CDR1 as SGHTA and CDR2 as FQGNSA. The CDR3 sequence is CASSLALLGRSNYGYTF. The CDR3 nucleotides read TGTGCCAGCAGCTTAGCGCTCCTGGGCAGGTCTAACTATGGCTACACCTTC.

The CDR3 nucleotides read TGTGCCAGCAGGGAAACCGGGACAGGGGATCAGCCCCAGCATTTT. Translated: CASRETGTGDQPQHF. The genes are TRBV7-2 and TRBJ1-5; 10 bases map to TRBD1. This CDR3 is built from 15 residues. V lost 6 bases, J lost 5 bases, and 7 bases stayed unmatched. CDR1 SGHTA and CDR2 FQGNSA come from the germline V gene.

This chain links TRBV4-1 with TRBJ1-2; 7 bases map to TRBD1. Germline V CDR1 and CDR2: MGHRA, YSYEKL. The length of the CDR3 is 16 residues. V dropped 1 base and J dropped 6; count of bases not matched to a gene: 11. This chain's CDR3 is CASSQGGAGRGNGYTF. CDR3 sequence (DNA): TGCGCCAGCAGCCAAGGAGGGGCTGGCAGGGGGAATGGCTACACCTTC.

This chain joins TRBV7-3 and TRBJ2-1; the D call may be TRBD1 or TRBD2 (5 bases each). The V and J ends lost 5 bases and 2 bases respectively, with 16 bases between them. Germline V lookup: CDR1 SGHTA, CDR2 FQGTGA. The CDR3 sequence is 16 residues long. CDR3 sequence reads: CASSPSGGPTYNEQFF. In DNA, the CDR3 is TGTGCCAGCAGCCCAAGTGGGGGACCGACCTACAATGAGCAGTTCTTC.

This rearrangement joins TRBV28 to TRBJ1-6; TRBD1 is a possible D gene (6 bases). Germline V CDR1 and CDR2: MDHEN, SYDVKM. The CDR3 runs to 15 residues. The V end lost 5 bases, the J end lost 9 bases, and 17 bases lay between the germline ends. In DNA form, the CDR3 reads TGTGCCAGCAGTCCTAAAGGGGGGCAGGGTTCACCCCTCCACTTT. This translates into CASSPKGGQGSPLHF.

The chain employs TRBV2 and TRBJ1-1; D is ambiguous. The CDR3 sequence is 15 residues long. Germline V gene sequence: CDR1 SNHLY, CDR2 FYNNEI. With 5 bases removed from V and 0 bases from J, the gap between germline ends came to 13 bases. Here the CDR3 reads CASSTRTRMNTEAFF. Here the CDR3 DNA reads TGTGCCAGCAGTACCCGCACCCGGATGAACACTGAAGCTTTCTTT.

The V and J genes are TRBV7-2 and TRBJ1-2; 8 bases line up with TRBD1. There are 14 residues in the CDR3. Trimming cost V 1 base and J 4 bases; bases outside gene matches: 2. Germline assignment: CDR1 SGHTA and CDR2 FQGNSA. The CDR3 coding sequence is TGTGCCAGCAGCTTAGGGACAGGGTCCTATGGCTACACCTTC. The encoded protein is CASSLGTGSYGYTF.

This sequence joins TRBV2 and TRBJ1-6, with D tentatively TRBD1 (5 bases). Trimming shortened V by 3 bases and J by 6 bases, and 12 bases separated the two germline ends. Germline V lookup: CDR1 SNHLY, CDR2 FYNNEI. CDR3 length equals 15 residues. The DNA of the CDR3 is TGTGCCAGCAGTGACTGGCAGGGCACTAATTCACCCCTCCACTTT. Protein product: CASSDWQGTNSPLHF.

The table lists this clone with a few counts. CDR3 nucleotides: TGTGCCTCTAACCGGGGTCAGGATAGCTACGAGCAGTACGTC. Its translation is CASNRGQDSYEQYV. This rearrangement joins TRBV5-5 to TRBJ2-7, with a tentative D call TRBD2 (5 bases). Germline CDR1 and CDR2: SGHKS and YYEKEE (reference sequence). V was shortened by 10 bases and J by 3 bases, with 20 bases between the two germline ends. The CDR3 is 14 residues long.